This TCR beta chain was sequenced for a study of T cells in women clearing cervical HPV infection (dated by TCRdb to the late 2010s). About the investigation overall: Cases were about two dozen women with histologically confirmed HPV16-related CIN3 or worse, including 2 invasive cancers. The 25 controls were women who cleared a single incident HPV16 infection within 12 months without developing precancer or cancer. Blood from cases was collected at the visit at which the lesion was first identified, whereas blood from controls was collected once infection was no longer detected. For cases, the median interval between lesion detection and blood sampling was roughly 150 days, with an interquartile range of roughly 85 to 220 days. Since HLA typing was available for only a few women, HLA type could not be ruled out as a confounder. Nested within Costa Rica's Guanacaste HPV Natural History Study, an exploratory proof-of-principle case-control study compared TCR repertoires across cervical HPV16 outcomes. Cases and controls were matched on year of sample collection and on age within five years. Median age was roughly 35 years in cases versus 38 to 45 in controls, and baseline characteristics did not differ significantly. The parent cohort enrolled 10,000 or so women aged 18 or older in Guanacaste, Costa Rica, during about 1993 to 1994 and followed them for around 7 years. Five blinded duplicates per group were added as quality controls, giving 60 or so samples: 50 or so participants and roughly 10 replicates. Study-wide conclusions, independent of this receptor: TRBV6-7 relative abundance was lower in cases than in controls (about 0.099% versus 0.17%; Bonferroni P = 0.0008). Significantly higher TCR repertoire richness was observed in CIN3+ cases than in controls across sequencing depths, whereas no difference in evenness was found. Whether associations preceded infection or resulted from infection could not be shown with the cross-sectional design, and effector/memory subsets and HPV-specific T cells were not isolated. Because the number of T cells in each sample was unknown, differences in richness could reflect differing T-cell content rather than repertoire biology. Cases were distinguished from controls with an estimated AUC of almost 0.85 by random forest classifiers combining richness and V gene abundances.

The immunoSEQ assay used multiplex PCR to amplify TCR beta CDR3 regions from an average of approximately 1,200 ng of genomic DNA per sample. The assay corrected primer bias using a complete synthetic TCR repertoire to establish an amplification baseline. The amplicons were sequenced on the Illumina platform. As for how the authors treated the data: Sequences were error-corrected by clustering with frequency ratios and a modified nearest-neighbor algorithm and were then analyzed in the immunoSEQ Analyzer with IMGT gene definitions. At each rarefaction depth, TCR richness and evenness were averaged over 20 rarefaction repeats, and samples with fewer sequences than the depth were excluded. Wilcoxon rank sum tests with FDR correction were used to compare V, D and J gene relative abundances between the groups. In the blinded duplicates, the intraclass correlation was 95.6% for TCR richness and averaged about 73% across more than 65 gene segments. This immuneACCESS table, as held by TCRdb, lists in-frame sequences with V and J called but not all clones. Of the missing ones, under half trace to an unresolved V gene in checked studies; the others have no known cause. The DNA gave D and trimming, while V, J and clone size come from that table. This sample's listing comprises about 35,000 clones. Together, the top ten hold approximately 7.2% of the sample.

Every participant had a single incident cervical HPV16 infection, and prevalent HPV16 infections were excluded. Cervical HPV DNA was detected with MY09/MY11 PCR, and genotyping was done with dot-blot hybridization. Roughly 16 mL of heparinized blood were centrifuged, and the buffy coat was split into aliquots, frozen at -30 degrees C, and then kept at -80 degrees C. Genomic DNA was extracted from buffy coat specimens using QIAGEN kits. Trimming leaves V shorter by 5 bases and J shorter by 8 bases, with the junction holding 8 bases beyond the gene matches. The CDR3 holds 14 amino acids from the cysteine to the phenylalanine. Part of the CDR3 DNA is given, 33 bases translated from base 1. CDR1 SGHVS and CDR2 FQNEAQ are derived from the germline V gene. A word on this clone: Its antigen has not been determined. Coverage ceases 3 residues before the CDR3 finishes, and the germline J gene fills in the end.

The TCR originated in a woman aged 18-69 years with a cervical HPV16 infection that either progressed to CIN3+ or cleared (not recorded which). What was sequenced was blood buffy coat. The chain couples TRBV7-8 to TRBJ1-4, with 7 bases matching TRBD1. The CDR3 has the sequence CASSPRDSYEKLFF. The CDR3 DNA, read in part, is TGTGCCAGCAGCCCACGGGACAGTTACGAAAAA.